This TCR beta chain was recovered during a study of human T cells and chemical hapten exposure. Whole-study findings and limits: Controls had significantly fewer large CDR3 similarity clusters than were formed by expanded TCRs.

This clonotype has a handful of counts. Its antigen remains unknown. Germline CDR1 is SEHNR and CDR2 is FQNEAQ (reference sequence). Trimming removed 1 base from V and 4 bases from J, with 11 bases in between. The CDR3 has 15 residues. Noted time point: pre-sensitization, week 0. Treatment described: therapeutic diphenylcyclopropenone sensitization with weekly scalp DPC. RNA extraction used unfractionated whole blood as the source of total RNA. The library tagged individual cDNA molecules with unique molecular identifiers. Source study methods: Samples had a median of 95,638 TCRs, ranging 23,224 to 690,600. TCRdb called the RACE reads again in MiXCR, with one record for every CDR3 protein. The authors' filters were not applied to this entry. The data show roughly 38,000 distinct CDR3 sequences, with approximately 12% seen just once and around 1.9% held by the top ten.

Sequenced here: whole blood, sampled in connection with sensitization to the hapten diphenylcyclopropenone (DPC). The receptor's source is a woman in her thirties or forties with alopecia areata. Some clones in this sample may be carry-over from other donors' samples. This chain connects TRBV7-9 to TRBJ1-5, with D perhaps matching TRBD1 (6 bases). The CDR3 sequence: CASSLGEGGNQPQHF. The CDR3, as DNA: TGTGCCAGCAGCTTAGGCGAGGGGGGGAATCAGCCCCAGCATTTT.